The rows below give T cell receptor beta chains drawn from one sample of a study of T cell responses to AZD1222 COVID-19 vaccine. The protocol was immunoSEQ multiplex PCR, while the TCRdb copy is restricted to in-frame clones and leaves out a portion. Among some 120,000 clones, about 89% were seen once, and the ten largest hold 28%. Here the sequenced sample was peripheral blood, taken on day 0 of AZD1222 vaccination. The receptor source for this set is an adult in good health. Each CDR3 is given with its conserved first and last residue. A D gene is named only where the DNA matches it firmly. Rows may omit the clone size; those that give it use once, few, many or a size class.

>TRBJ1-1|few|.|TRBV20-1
TGCAGTGCTAGTTCGGCCAGGGCAAACACTGAAGCTTTCTTT
CSASSARANTEAFF
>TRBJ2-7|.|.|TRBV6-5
TGTGCCAGCAGCCAGACAAGCTCCTACGAGCAGTACTTC
CASSQTSSYEQYF
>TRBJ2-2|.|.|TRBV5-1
TGCGCCAGCAGCTGGGCAGACAATGCGAACACCGGGGAGCTGTTTTTT
CASSWADNANTGELFF
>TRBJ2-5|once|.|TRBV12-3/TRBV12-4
TGTGCCAGCAGCACAAAGGGAGAGACCCAGTACTTC
CASSTKGETQYF
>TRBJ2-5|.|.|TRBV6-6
TGTGCCAGCAGTTACACGAGAGCCGAGACCCAGTACTTC
CASSYTRAETQYF
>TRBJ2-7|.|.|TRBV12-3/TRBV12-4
TGTGCCAGCAGTTTAGAGCAGGGTACCGAGCAGTACTTC
CASSLEQGTEQYF
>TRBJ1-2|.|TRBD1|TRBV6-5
TGTGCCAGCAGTTCCGGGACAGGGGGCTATGGCTACACCTTC
CASSSGTGGYGYTF
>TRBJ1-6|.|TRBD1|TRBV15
TGTGCCACCAGCAGGGACAGGGGGCGAGATTCACCCCTCCACTTT
CATSRDRGRDSPLHF
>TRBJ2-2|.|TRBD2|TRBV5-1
TGCGCCAGCAGACCTATTCTTAGCGGGCCCCGTGGCACCGGGGAGCTGTTTTTT
CASRPILSGPRGTGELFF
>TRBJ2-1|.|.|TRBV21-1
TGTGCCCCCGGACAAAGCAATGAGCAGTTCTTC
CAPGQSNEQFF
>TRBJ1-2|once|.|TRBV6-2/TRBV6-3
TGTGCCAGCAGTTCCACCGTCCTAAACCTCCTACAGAATGGCTACACCTTC
CASSSTVLNLLQNGYTF
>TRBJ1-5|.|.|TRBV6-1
TGTGCCAGCAGTGATTGGCAGGGTAGCAATCAGCCCCAGCATTTT
CASSDWQGSNQPQHF
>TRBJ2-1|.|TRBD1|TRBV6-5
TGTGCCAGCAGCACTTGGACAGGGGACAATGAGCAGTTCTTC
CASSTWTGDNEQFF
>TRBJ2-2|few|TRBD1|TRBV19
TGTGCCAGTAGACGGTCCGGGACAGGGTTCACCGGGGAGCTGTTTTTT
CASRRSGTGFTGELFF
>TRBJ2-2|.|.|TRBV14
TGTGCCAGCAGCAACTTGAACACCGGGGAGCTGTTTTTT
CASSNLNTGELFF
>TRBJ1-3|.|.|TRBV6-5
TGTGCCAGCAGACAGATCTCTGGAAACACCATATATTTT
CASRQISGNTIYF
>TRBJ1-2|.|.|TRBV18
TGTGCCAGCTCACCCCGACGGAGGGACGAGGTCGACTATGGCTACACCTTC
CASSPRRRDEVDYGYTF
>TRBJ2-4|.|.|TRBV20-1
TGCAGTGCTAGCTTAAAAAACATTCAGTACTTC
CSASLKNIQYF
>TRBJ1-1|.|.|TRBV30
TGTGCCTGGATGTTAGGGACTGGAATTCGCCTGAACACTGAAGCTTTCTTT
CAWMLGTGIRLNTEAFF
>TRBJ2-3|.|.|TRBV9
TGTGCCAGCAGCGTAATCGCAGGGTTCGGAGCAGATACGCAGTATTTT
CASSVIAGFGADTQYF
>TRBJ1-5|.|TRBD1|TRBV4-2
TGTGCCAGCAGCCCAAGAGACAGGGGCGATCAGCCCCAGCATTTT
CASSPRDRGDQPQHF
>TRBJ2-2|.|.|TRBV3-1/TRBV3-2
TGTGCCAGCAGCCGGACCGGGGAGCTGTTTTTT
CASSRTGELFF
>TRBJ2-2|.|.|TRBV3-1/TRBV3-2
TGTGCCAGCCGACAGGCTAACACCGGGGAGCTGTTTTTT
CASRQANTGELFF
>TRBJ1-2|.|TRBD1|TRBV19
TGTGCCAGTAGGGACAGGGGGCATGACTATGGCTACACCTTC
CASRDRGHDYGYTF
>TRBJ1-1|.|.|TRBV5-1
TGCGCCAGCAGCTTGGAAACTTTCACCGAAGCTTTCTTT
CASSLETFTEAFF
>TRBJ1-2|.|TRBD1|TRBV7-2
TGTGCCAGCAGCCCCCAGGGGGGCCCTTATGGCTACACCTTC
CASSPQGGPYGYTF
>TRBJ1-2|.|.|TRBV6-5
TGTGCCAGCACTCAGGGGTATCACTATGGCTACACCTTC
CASTQGYHYGYTF
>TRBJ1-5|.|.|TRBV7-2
TGTGCCAGCAGCAAACAGGGAGATCAGCCCCAGCATTTT
CASSKQGDQPQHF
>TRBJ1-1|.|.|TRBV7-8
TGTGCCAGCAGCTTAGCTTTCAACACTGAAGCTTTCTTT
CASSLAFNTEAFF
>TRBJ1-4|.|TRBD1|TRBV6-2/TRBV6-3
TGTGCCAGCAGTCTGGGCAGGGGGACGCTCCGAACTGAAAAACTGTTTTTT
CASSLGRGTLRTEKLFF
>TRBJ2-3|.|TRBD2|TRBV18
TGTGCCAGCTCACCAGAGATAGCGGGATACACAGATACGCAGTATTTT
CASSPEIAGYTDTQYF
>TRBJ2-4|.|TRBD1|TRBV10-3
TGTGCCACCGGGACAGGAGGAGCCAAAAACATTCAGTACTTC
CATGTGGAKNIQYF
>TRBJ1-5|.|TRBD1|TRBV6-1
TGTGCCAGCAGTGCTGGGACAGGGGGCCTGGGCAATCAGCCCCAGCATTTT
CASSAGTGGLGNQPQHF
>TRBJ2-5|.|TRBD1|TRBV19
TGTGCCAGTAGTACCGGGACAGGGAGAGAGACCCAGTACTTC
CASSTGTGRETQYF
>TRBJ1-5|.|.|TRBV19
TGTGCCAGTAGCCCGGACATCCGGGCCTATAGCAATCAGCCCCAGCATTTT
CASSPDIRAYSNQPQHF
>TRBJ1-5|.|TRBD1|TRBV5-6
TGTGCCAGCAGTTTAGGGGGCTCCAGCAATCAGCCCCAGCATTTT
CASSLGGSSNQPQHF
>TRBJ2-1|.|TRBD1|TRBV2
TGTGCCAGCAGTGATGTAGGACAGGGGGGATATGAGCAGTTCTTC
CASSDVGQGGYEQFF